Following are 9 T cell receptor beta chains from one sample sequenced in a study of T cells in localized non-small cell lung cancer (dated by TCRdb to between 2020 and 2021). Library preparation employed the immunoSEQ multiplex PCR assay. The table was pulled from immuneACCESS by TCRdb, which kept in-frame rearrangements only. Such tables lose some clones; where checked, under half of the loss comes from unresolved V genes, and the rest has no known cause. In this sample the table shows over 25,000 clones, about 91% of which occur a single time. 6.8% of the sample is taken by the ten largest. The sample consisted of peripheral blood, taken before any cancer treatment. These TCRs come from a male donor older than 55 with stage I lung adenocarcinoma.

This chain links TRBV5-5 with TRBJ2-1, with D perhaps assigned TRBD1 or TRBD2 (6 bases each). Germline CDR1 SGHKS, CDR2 YYEKEE (reference sequence). Trimming pared 4 bases from V and 3 bases from J, leaving 14 bases between. The CDR3 totals 15 residues. CDR3 nucleotides: TGTGCCAGCAGCCTTACAGGGACTTTCTACAATGAGCAGTTCTTC. Protein sequence: CASSLTGTFYNEQFF.

V is TRBV11-3 and J is TRBJ2-5; D unresolved. Germline CDR1 SGHNT, CDR2 YENEEA. The CDR3 is 13 amino acids. V was shortened by 1 base and J by 0 bases, with 3 bases between the two germline ends. The CDR3 protein is CASSLVHQETQYF. The CDR3 DNA is TGTGCCAGCAGCTTAGTACACCAAGAGACCCAGTACTTC.

This clone has only a few counts. The V call is TRBV6-1, the J call TRBJ2-7, with 7 bases aligning to TRBD2. The V gene's germline CDR1 is MNHNS and CDR2 SASEGT. This CDR3 comprises 16 residues. The J segment lost 6 bases and the V segment lost 6 bases, leaving 17 bases of the junction unmatched. The CDR3 spells CASREMGGGGPLEQYF. The DNA for the CDR3 is TGTGCCAGCAGGGAAATGGGGGGGGGAGGTCCCCTCGAGCAGTACTTC.

This chain uses TRBV9 with TRBJ1-6, with 9 bases matching TRBD1. Germline assignment: CDR1 SGDLS and CDR2 YYNGEE. V was clipped by 4 bases and J by 9 bases; unmatched bases: 8. CDR3 length: 15 amino acids. This CDR3 reads CASSSGGQGLSPLHF. Written as DNA, the CDR3 is TGTGCCAGCAGCTCCGGGGGACAGGGACTTTCACCCCTCCACTTT. Looking up the rest from reference TRBV9 and TRBJ1-6 gives the full variable domain: DSGVTQTPKHLITATGQRVTLRCSPRSGDLSVYWYQQSLDQGLQFLIQYYNGEERAKGNILERFSAQQFPDLHSELNLSSLELGDSALYFCASSSGGQGLSPLHFGNGTRLTVT.

This chain links TRBV2 with TRBJ1-2; TRBD1 is a possible D gene (6 bases). Trimming took off 11 bases at V and 4 bases at J, with 17 bases between the two ends. There are 13 residues in the CDR3. In germline, CDR1 is SNHLY, CDR2 FYNNEI. The DNA for the CDR3 is TGTGCCCCTTCAGGAACAGGGCCCTATGGCTACACCTTC. It encodes CAPSGTGPYGYTF.

The genes are TRBV7-9 and TRBJ2-1, with 10 bases that match TRBD2. CDR1 is SEHNR, CDR2 FQNEAQ, per germline (reference sequence). The CDR3 extends over 15 amino acids. The junction had 8 bases not matched to a gene; V was cut back by 5 bases and J by 7 bases. For the CDR3, the DNA is TGTGCCAGCAGCCGCCAGCGGGGGGGCGGGAATGAGCAGTTCTTC. It encodes CASSRQRGGGNEQFF.

The rearrangement joins TRBV7-3 to TRBJ2-5; 10 bases agree with TRBD1. V dropped 5 bases and J dropped 3; count of bases not matched to a gene: 6. Per germline, CDR1 SGHTA and CDR2 FQGTGA. This CDR3 has 15 residues. The CDR3 is CASSRTGTGEETQYF. CDR3 nucleotide sequence: TGTGCCAGCAGCCGTACCGGGACAGGGGAAGAGACCCAGTACTTC.

The V gene is TRBV7-7, the J gene TRBJ2-3; D is unclear. Germline CDR1 reads SSHAT; CDR2 reads FNYEAQ (reference sequence). The V end was cut by 5 bases, the J end by 2 bases, with 17 bases between. This CDR3 contains 16 residues. The CDR3 region is CASSLPRATPTDTQYF. CDR3 bases: TGTGCCAGCAGCCTGCCTCGGGCAACCCCCACAGATACGCAGTATTTT.

The chain recombines TRBV7-2 with TRBJ1-4; the D gene is possibly TRBD1 (5 bases). Germline CDR1 is SGHTA and CDR2 is FQGNSA. Trimming pared 1 base from V and 10 bases from J, leaving 13 bases between. The CDR3 consists of 14 residues. For the CDR3, the DNA is TGTGCCAGCAGCTTAGGCGGGGGTTTTGGAAAACTGTTTTTT. It encodes CASSLGGGFGKLFF. The variable domain in full, completed from reference TRBV7-2 and TRBJ1-4, reads GAGVSQSPSNKVTEKGKDVELRCDPISGHTALYWYRQSLGQGLEFLIYFQGNSAPDKSGLPSDRFSAERTGGSVSTLTIQRTQQEDSAVYLCASSLGGGFGKLFFGSGTQLSVL.